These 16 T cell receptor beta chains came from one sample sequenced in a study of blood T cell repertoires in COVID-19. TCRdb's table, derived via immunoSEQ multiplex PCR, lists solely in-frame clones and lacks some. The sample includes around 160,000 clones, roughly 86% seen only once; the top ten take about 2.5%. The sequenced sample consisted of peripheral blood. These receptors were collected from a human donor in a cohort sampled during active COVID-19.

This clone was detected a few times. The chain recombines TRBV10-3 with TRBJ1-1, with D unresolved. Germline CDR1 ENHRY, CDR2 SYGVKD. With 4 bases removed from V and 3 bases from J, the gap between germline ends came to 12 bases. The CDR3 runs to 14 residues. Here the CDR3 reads CAISADNGDTEAFF. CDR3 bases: TGTGCCATCAGTGCTGACAACGGGGACACTGAAGCTTTCTTT.

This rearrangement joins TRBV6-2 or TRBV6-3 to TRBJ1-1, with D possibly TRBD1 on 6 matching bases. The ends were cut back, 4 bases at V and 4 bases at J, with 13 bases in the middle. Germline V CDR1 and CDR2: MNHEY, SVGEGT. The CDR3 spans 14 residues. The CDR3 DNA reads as TGTGCCAGCAGTTCCAACGGACAGCTCACTGAAGCTTTCTTT. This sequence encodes CASSSNGQLTEAFF.

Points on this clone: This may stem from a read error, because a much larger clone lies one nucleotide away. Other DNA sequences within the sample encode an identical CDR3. The CDR3 coding sequence is TGTGCCAGCAGTAAACTAGGGAATGAGCAGTTCTTC. Residues: CASSKLGNEQFF. V gene TRBV6-2 or TRBV6-3 combines with J gene TRBJ2-1; tentative D call: TRBD2 (5 bases). With 5 bases removed from V and 7 bases from J, the gap between germline ends came to 9 bases. The CDR3 contains 12 residues. CDR1 and CDR2 (germline): MNHEY, SVGEGT.

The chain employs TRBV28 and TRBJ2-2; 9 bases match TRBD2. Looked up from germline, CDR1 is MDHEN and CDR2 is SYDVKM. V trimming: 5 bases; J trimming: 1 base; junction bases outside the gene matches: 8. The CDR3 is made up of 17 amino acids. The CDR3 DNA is TGTGCCAGCAGTCGACATAGCGGGAGAGGGAACACCGGGGAGCTGTTTTTT. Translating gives CASSRHSGRGNTGELFF.

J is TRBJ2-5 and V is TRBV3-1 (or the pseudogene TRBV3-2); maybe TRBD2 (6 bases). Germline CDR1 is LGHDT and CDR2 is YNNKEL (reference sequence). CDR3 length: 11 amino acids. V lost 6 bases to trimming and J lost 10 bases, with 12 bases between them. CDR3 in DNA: TGTGCCAGCAGGATGTCGGGGGACCAGTACTTC. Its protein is CASRMSGDQYF.

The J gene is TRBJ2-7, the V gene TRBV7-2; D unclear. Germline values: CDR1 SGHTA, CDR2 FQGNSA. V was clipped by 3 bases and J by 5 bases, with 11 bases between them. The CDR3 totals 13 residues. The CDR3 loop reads CASSLYTVDEQYF. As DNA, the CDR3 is TGTGCCAGCAGCTTGTATACTGTCGACGAGCAGTACTTC.

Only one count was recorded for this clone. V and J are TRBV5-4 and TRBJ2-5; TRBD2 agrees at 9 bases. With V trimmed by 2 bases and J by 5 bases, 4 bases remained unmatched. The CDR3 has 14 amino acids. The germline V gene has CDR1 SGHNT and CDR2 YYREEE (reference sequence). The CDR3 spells CASSFAGGPETQYF. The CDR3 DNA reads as TGTGCCAGCAGCTTTGCGGGGGGGCCTGAGACCCAGTACTTC. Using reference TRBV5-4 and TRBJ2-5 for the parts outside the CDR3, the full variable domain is ETGVTQSPTHLIKTRGQQVTLRCSSQSGHNTVSWYQQALGQGPQFIFQYYREEENGRGNFPPRFSGLQFPNYSSELNVNALELDDSALYLCASSFAGGPETQYFGPGTRLLVL.

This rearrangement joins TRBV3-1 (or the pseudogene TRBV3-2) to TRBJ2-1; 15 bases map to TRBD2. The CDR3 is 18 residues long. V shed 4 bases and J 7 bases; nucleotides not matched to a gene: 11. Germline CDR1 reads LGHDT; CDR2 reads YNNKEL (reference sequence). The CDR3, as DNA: TGTGCCAGCAGCCGAACTATAGGGACTAGCGGGAGGAAGAATGAGCAGTTCTTC. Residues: CASSRTIGTSGRKNEQFF.

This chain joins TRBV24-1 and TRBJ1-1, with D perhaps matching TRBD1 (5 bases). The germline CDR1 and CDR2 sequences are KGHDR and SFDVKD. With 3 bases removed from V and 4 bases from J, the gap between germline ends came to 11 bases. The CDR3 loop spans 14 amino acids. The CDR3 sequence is CATSDPGVGTEAFF. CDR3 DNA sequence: TGTGCCACCAGTGATCCGGGGGTCGGCACTGAAGCTTTCTTT.

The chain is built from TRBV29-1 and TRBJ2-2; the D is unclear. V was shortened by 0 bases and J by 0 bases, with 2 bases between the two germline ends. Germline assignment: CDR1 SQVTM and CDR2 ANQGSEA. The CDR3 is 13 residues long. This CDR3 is CSVEDANTGELFF. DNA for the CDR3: TGCAGCGTTGAAGACGCGAACACCGGGGAGCTGTTTTTT.

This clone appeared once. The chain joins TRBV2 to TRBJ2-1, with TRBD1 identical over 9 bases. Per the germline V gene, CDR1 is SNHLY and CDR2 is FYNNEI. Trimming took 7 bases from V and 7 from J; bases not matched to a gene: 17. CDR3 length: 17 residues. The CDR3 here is CASTRDSGTGLGNEQFF. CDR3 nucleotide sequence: TGTGCCAGCACGCGTGATTCCGGGACAGGGCTAGGAAATGAGCAGTTCTTC.

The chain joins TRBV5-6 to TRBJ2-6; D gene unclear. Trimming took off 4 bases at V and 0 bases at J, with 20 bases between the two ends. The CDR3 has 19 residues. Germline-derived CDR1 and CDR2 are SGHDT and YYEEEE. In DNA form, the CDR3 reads TGTGCCAGCAGCCTCCTCCGGTACGCTCTTCGCTCTGGGGCCAACGTCCTGACTTTC. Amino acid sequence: CASSLLRYALRSGANVLTF.

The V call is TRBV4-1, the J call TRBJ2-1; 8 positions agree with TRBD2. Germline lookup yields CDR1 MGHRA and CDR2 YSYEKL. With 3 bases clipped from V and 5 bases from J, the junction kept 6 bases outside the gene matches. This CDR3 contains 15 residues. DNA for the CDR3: TGCGCCAGCAGCCATGCCGGGACTAGTGACAATGAGCAGTTCTTC. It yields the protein CASSHAGTSDNEQFF.

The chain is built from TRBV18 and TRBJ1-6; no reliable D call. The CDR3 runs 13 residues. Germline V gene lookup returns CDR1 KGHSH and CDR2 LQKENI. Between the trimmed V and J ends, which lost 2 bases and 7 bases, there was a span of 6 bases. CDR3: CASSPEENSPLHF. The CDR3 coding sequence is TGTGCCAGCTCACCAGAGGAGAATTCACCCCTCCACTTT. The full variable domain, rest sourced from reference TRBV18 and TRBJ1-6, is NAGVMQNPRHLVRRRGQEARLRCSPMKGHSHVYWYRQLPEEGLKFMVYLQKENIIDESGMPKERFSAEFPKEGPSILRIQQVVRGDSAAYFCASSPEENSPLHFGNGTRLTVT.

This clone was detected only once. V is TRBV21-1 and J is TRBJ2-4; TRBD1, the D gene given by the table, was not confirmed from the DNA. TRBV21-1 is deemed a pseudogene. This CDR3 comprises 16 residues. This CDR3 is CASSKKTPSGKNIQYF. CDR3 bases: TGTGCCAGCAGCAAAAAAACCCCCTCAGGGAAAAACATTCAGTACTTC.

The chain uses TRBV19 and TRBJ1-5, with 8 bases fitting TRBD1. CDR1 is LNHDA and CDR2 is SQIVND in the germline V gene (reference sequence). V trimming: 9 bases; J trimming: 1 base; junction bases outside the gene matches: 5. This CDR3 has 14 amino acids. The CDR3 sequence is CASGQGTSNQPQHF. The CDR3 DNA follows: TGTGCCAGCGGACAGGGTACGAGCAATCAGCCCCAGCATTTT.